The rows below give T cell receptor beta chains drawn from one sample of a study of blood T cell repertoires in COVID-19. TCRdb keeps only in-frame clones here, not all; method: immunoSEQ multiplex PCR. The table records about 240,000 clones, approximately 83% of them present only once. Material: peripheral blood. These receptors all stem from a woman aged 80 or over with acute or convalescent COVID-19. The CDR3 runs from the conserved cysteine through the conserved F or W. The D gene is left open where the match is weak. Where a row states a size, it is once, few, many or the class of an expanded clone; other rows omit it.

v_call,j_call,d_call,clone_size,cdr3_aa,cdr3_nt
TRBV5-1,TRBJ2-7,NA,NA,CASSARPSVTYEQYF,TGCGCCAGCAGCGCGAGGCCCTCAGTCACCTACGAGCAGTACTTC
TRBV2,TRBJ1-2,TRBD1,NA,CASSEEGYRTGNNYGYTF,TGTGCCAGCAGTGAGGAGGGGTATCGGACAGGGAATAACTATGGCTACACCTTC
TRBV5-8,TRBJ1-6,TRBD1,few,CASSPSTGRISPLHF,TGTGCCAGCAGCCCTTCGACAGGGAGAATTTCACCCCTCCACTTT
TRBV6-5,TRBJ2-2,NA,NA,CATRQANTGELFF,TGTGCCACCAGACAAGCGAACACCGGGGAGCTGTTTTTT
TRBV3-1/TRBV3-2,TRBJ2-1,NA,NA,CASSQGRPSYNEQFF,TGTGCCAGCAGCCAAGGGAGGCCCTCCTACAATGAGCAGTTCTTC
TRBV7-9,TRBJ1-5,TRBD1,NA,CASSHRTGGGSNQPQHF,TGTGCCAGCAGCCATCGGACAGGGGGAGGCTCCAATCAGCCCCAGCATTTT
TRBV20-1,TRBJ1-3,TRBD1,NA,CSASGTGAGNTIYF,TGCAGTGCTAGTGGGACAGGGGCTGGAAACACCATATATTTT
TRBV28,TRBJ1-6,NA,once,CASSSLRESYNSPLHF,TGTGCCAGCAGTTCCCTGCGGGAGTCCTATAATTCACCCCTCCACTTT
TRBV28,TRBJ1-2,NA,NA,CASSLTQRLALSSLYGYTF,TGTGCCAGCAGTTTAACCCAGAGGTTGGCCCTTTCCTCACTATATGGCTACACCTTC
TRBV6-6,TRBJ1-1,NA,NA,CASSPGQQTEAFF,TGTGCCAGCAGCCCCGGACAGCAAACTGAAGCTTTCTTT
TRBV9,TRBJ2-7,NA,NA,CASSLNTYAYEQYF,TGTGCCAGCAGCTTAAATACTTACGCCTACGAGCAGTACTTC
TRBV3-1/TRBV3-2,TRBJ2-2,TRBD2,NA,CASSQRLAGALNTGELFF,TGTGCCAGCAGCCAACGACTAGCGGGGGCCCTGAACACCGGGGAGCTGTTTTTT
TRBV29-1,TRBJ1-1,NA,NA,CSVGAREGTEAFF,TGCAGCGTTGGCGCCCGGGAGGGCACTGAAGCTTTCTTT
TRBV11-3,TRBJ2-4,TRBD2,NA,CASSLGLAGLAKNIQYF,TGTGCCAGCAGCTTGGGGTTAGCGGGGCTAGCCAAAAACATTCAGTACTTC
TRBV12-5,TRBJ1-1,NA,NA,CASGSSRVMNTEAFF,TGTGCTAGTGGTTCCTCCCGGGTCATGAACACTGAAGCTTTCTTT
TRBV2,TRBJ2-7,TRBD1,NA,CASNYAQGIIGYEQYF,TGTGCCAGCAATTACGCACAGGGGATTATCGGGTACGAGCAGTACTTC
TRBV11-3,TRBJ2-5,TRBD1,NA,CASSLGGQPQGTQYF,TGTGCCAGCAGCTTAGGGGGACAGCCTCAGGGGACCCAGTACTTC
TRBV5-1,TRBJ2-2,TRBD2,NA,CASSSTSGANTGELFF,TGCGCCAGCAGCTCGACTAGCGGGGCGAACACCGGGGAGCTGTTTTTT
TRBV28,TRBJ2-5,NA,NA,CATLRQARPTETQYF,TGTGCCACCCTGAGACAGGCTAGACCTACGGAGACCCAGTACTTC
TRBV7-3,TRBJ2-2,NA,NA,CASSINRAGELFF,TGTGCCAGCAGCATAAACAGGGCCGGGGAGCTGTTTTTT
TRBV2,TRBJ1-1,NA,NA,CASRITLQGNTEAFF,TGTGCCAGCAGGATTACCTTACAGGGTAATACTGAAGCTTTCTTT
TRBV27,TRBJ1-4,TRBD1,NA,CASSFQGANEKLFF,TGTGCCAGCAGTTTCCAGGGGGCCAATGAAAAACTGTTTTTT
TRBV5-1,TRBJ1-3,NA,NA,CASSLQGPMGGNTIYF,TGCGCCAGCAGCTTGCAGGGGCCGATGGGTGGAAACACCATATATTTT
TRBV18,TRBJ1-5,NA,few,CASSPADPSVQHF,TGTGCCAGCTCACCGGCAGACCCCAGCGTTCAGCATTTT
TRBV7-8,TRBJ2-1,TRBD1,NA,CASRPRDSYNEQFF,TGTGCCAGCAGACCTCGGGACAGCTACAATGAGCAGTTCTTC
TRBV14,TRBJ1-2,NA,NA,CASSPAGAPNYGYTF,TGTGCCAGCAGCCCGGCTGGGGCACCTAACTATGGCTACACCTTC
TRBV1,TRBJ2-2,NA,NA,CTSSHNGELFF,TGCACCAGCAGCCATAACGGGGAGCTGTTTTTT
TRBV6-1,TRBJ1-5,NA,NA,CASSEAEGSNQPQHF,TGTGCCAGCAGTGAAGCTGAGGGAAGCAATCAGCCCCAGCATTTT
TRBV9,TRBJ1-6,TRBD1,NA,CASSVEPTGIDSPLHF,TGTGCCAGCAGCGTGGAGCCGACAGGGATTGATTCACCCCTCCACTTT
TRBV3-1/TRBV3-2,TRBJ2-1,TRBD2,NA,CASRGGPGSTYNEQFF,TGTGCCAGCCGGGGGGGGCCAGGGTCAACCTACAATGAGCAGTTCTTC
TRBV3-1/TRBV3-2,TRBJ1-2,NA,NA,CASSQGGRPYGYTF,TGTGCCAGCAGCCAAGGGGGGCGGCCCTATGGCTACACCTTC
TRBV2,TRBJ1-5,NA,NA,CASSVAELSNQPQHF,TGTGCCAGCAGTGTCGCTGAACTTAGCAATCAGCCCCAGCATTTT
TRBV2,TRBJ2-1,TRBD2,NA,CAPRTSNYNEQFF,TGTGCCCCGAGGACTAGCAACTACAATGAGCAGTTCTTC
TRBV29-1,TRBJ2-3,NA,NA,CSPQTGRTDTQYF,TGCAGCCCCCAGACAGGTCGGACAGATACGCAGTATTTT
TRBV24-1,TRBJ1-2,NA,NA,CATSETNGGTYGYTF,TGTGCCACCAGTGAAACGAACGGGGGAACCTATGGCTACACCTTC
TRBV2,TRBJ1-2,TRBD1,NA,CASRGAGTGVAYGYTF,TGTGCCAGCAGGGGAGCCGGGACAGGGGTGGCCTATGGCTACACCTTC
TRBV12-3/TRBV12-4,TRBJ1-5,NA,NA,CASSPVSNQPQHF,TGTGCCAGCAGCCCAGTTAGCAATCAGCCCCAGCATTTT
TRBV5-1,TRBJ2-3,TRBD2,NA,CASSSRAGGTDTQYF,TGCGCCAGCAGCTCTCGAGCGGGGGGCACAGATACGCAGTATTTT
TRBV5-1,TRBJ1-5,TRBD1,NA,CASSLTGGGNQPQHF,TGCGCCAGCAGCTTGACAGGGGGGGGCAATCAGCCCCAGCATTTT
TRBV6-4,TRBJ1-6,NA,NA,CASSDGGYGSPLHF,TGTGCCAGCAGTGACGGGGGCTACGGGTCACCCCTCCACTTT
TRBV6-5,TRBJ1-3,NA,once,CATGQILGNTIYF,TGTGCCACCGGACAGATTTTGGGAAACACCATATATTTT